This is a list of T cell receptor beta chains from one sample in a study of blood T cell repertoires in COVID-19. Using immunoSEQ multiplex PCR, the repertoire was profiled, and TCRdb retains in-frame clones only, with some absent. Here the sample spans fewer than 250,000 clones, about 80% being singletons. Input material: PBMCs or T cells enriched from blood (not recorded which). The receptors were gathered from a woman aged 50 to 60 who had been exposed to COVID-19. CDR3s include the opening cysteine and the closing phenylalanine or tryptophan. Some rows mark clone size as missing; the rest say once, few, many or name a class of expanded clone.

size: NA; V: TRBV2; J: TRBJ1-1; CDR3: CASKVGPAAPRDTEAFF
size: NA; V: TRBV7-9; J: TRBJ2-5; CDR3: CASSSRAGGSETQYF
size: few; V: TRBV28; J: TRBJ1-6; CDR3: CASSLAQGLTRYNSPLHF
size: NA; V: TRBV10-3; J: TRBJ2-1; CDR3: CAISLDSSPNEQFF
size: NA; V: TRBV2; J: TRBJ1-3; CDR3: CASGAGNTIYF
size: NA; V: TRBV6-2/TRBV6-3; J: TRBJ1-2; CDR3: CASSQGRYGYTF
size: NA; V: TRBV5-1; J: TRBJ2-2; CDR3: CASSSGEHTGELFF
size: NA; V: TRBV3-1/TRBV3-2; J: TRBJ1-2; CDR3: CASSHGQFYGYTF
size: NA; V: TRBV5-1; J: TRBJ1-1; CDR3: CASSYRDPSGAFF
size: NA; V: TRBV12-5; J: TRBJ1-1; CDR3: CASGLWIGQTTEAFF
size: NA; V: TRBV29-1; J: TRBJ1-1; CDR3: CSVPGDTEAFF